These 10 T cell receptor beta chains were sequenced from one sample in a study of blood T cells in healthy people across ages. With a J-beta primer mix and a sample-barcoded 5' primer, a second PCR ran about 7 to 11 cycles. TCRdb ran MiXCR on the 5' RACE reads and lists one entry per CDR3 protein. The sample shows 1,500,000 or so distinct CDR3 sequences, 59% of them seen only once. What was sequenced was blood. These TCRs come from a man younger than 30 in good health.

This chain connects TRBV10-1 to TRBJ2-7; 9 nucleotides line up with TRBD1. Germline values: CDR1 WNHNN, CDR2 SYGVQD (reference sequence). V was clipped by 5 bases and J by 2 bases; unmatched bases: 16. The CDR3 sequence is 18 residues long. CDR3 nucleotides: TGCGCCAGCAGTCCTACAGGGGGCTCGGCTAGCGGAACCTACGAGCAGTACTTC. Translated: CASSPTGGSASGTYEQYF.

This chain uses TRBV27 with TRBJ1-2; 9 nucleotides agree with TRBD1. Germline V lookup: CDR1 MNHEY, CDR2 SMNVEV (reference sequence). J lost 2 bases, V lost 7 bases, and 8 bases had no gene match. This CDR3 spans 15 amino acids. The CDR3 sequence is CASTPTGGTNYGYTF. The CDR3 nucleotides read TGTGCCAGCACCCCGACAGGGGGAACGAACTATGGCTACACCTTC.

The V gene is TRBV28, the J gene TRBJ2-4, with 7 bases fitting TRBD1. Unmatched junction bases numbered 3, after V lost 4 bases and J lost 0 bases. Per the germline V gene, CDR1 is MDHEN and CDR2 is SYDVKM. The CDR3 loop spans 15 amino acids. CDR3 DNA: TGTGCCAGCAGTTGGGACAGACTAGCCAAAAACATTCAGTACTTC. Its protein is CASSWDRLAKNIQYF.

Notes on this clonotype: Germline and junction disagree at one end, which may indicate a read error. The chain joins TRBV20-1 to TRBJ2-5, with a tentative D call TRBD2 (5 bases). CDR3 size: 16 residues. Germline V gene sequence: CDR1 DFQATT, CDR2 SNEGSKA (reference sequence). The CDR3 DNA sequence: TGCAGTGCTAGCGATGACCCTCACGGGGTTCAAGGGACCCAGTACTTC. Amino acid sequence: CSASDDPHGVQGTQYF.

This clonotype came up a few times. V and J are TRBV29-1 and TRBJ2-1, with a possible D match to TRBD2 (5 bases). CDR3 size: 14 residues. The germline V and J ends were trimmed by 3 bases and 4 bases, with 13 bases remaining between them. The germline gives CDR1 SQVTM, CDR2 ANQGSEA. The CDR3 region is CSVDRGTLYNEQFF. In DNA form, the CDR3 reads TGCAGCGTTGATCGGGGAACCCTGTACAATGAGCAGTTCTTC.

DNA for the CDR3: TGTGCCAGCAGCCCCACAGGGGTCGATGGCTACACCTTC. Residues: CASSPTGVDGYTF. The genes are TRBV7-2 and TRBJ1-2; TRBD1 aligns across 7 bases. The CDR3 contains 13 residues. Per the germline V gene, CDR1 is SGHTA and CDR2 is FQGNSA. V was pared by 5 bases and J by 6 bases, with 6 bases of the junction left unmatched.

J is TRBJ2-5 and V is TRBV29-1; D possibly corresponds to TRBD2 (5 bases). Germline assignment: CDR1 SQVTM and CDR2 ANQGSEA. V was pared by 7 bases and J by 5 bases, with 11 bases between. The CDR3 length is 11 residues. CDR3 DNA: TGCAGCGGAAATCGAGGGGAGACCCAGTACTTC. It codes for CSGNRGETQYF.

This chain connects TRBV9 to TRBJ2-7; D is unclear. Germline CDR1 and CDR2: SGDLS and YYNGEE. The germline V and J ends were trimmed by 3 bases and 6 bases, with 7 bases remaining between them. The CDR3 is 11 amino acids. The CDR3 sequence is CASSAGPEQYF. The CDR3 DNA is TGTGCCAGCAGCGCAGGACCCGAGCAGTACTTC.

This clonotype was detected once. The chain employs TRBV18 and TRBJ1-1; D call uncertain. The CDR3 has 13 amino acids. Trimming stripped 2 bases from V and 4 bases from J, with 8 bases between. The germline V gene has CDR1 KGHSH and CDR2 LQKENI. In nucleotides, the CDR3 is TGTGCCAGCTCACCAGAGGTGGGCACTGAAGCTTTCTTT. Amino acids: CASSPEVGTEAFF. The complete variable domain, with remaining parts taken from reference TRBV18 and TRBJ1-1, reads NAGVMQNPRHLVRRRGQEARLRCSPMKGHSHVYWYRQLPEEGLKFMVYLQKENIIDESGMPKERFSAEFPKEGPSILRIQQVVRGDSAAYFCASSPEVGTEAFFGQGTRLTVV.

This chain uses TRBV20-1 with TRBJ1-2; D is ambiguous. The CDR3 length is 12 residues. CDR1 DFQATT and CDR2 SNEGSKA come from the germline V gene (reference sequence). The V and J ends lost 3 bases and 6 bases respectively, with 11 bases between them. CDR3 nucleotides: TGCAGTGCTAGTAGTACAGCCCATGGCTACACCTTC. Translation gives CSASSTAHGYTF.